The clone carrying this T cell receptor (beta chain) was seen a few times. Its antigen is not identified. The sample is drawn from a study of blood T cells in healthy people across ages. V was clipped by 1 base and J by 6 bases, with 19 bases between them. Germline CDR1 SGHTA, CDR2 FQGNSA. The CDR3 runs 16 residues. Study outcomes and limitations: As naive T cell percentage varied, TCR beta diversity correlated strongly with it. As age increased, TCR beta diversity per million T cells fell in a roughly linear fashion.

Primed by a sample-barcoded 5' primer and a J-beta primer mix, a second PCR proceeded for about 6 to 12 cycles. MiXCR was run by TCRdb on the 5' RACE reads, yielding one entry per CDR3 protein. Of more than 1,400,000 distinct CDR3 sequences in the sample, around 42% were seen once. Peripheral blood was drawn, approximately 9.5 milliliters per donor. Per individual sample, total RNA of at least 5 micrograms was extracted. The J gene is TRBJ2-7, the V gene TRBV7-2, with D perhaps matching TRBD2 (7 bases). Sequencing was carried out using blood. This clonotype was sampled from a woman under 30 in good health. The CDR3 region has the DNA TGTGCCAGCAGCTTAGGATCTGGGGGGGCGCGGAGCGAGCAGTACTTC. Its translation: CASSLGSGGARSEQYF. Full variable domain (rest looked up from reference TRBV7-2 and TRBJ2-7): GAGVSQSPSNKVTEKGKDVELRCDPISGHTALYWYRQSLGQGLEFLIYFQGNSAPDKSGLPSDRFSAERTGGSVSTLTIQRTQQEDSAVYLCASSLGSGGARSEQYFGPGTRLTVT.